This T cell receptor beta chain was profiled in a study of T cell changes during pregnancy in multiple sclerosis. The germline CDR1 and CDR2 sequences are LGHNA and YSLEER. The CDR3 covers 12 residues. V lost 3 bases and J lost 7, with 7 bases in between. Libraries were prepared by immunoSEQ multiplex PCR; TCRdb keeps only in-frame clonotypes and omits some of them. The sample records some 70,000 clones, roughly 92% being singletons. The sequenced sample was peripheral blood, obtained in the second trimester of pregnancy. This TCR was recovered from a female donor in good health, enrolled as a control in a pregnancy study. The chain combines TRBV4-3 with TRBJ2-1; maybe TRBD2 (6 bases). DNA for the CDR3: TGCGCCAGCAGCCAGGAGGGGAATGAGCAGTTCTTC. This codes for CASSQEGNEQFF.